This T cell receptor (beta chain) was found in a study of radiotherapy plus CTLA-4 blockade in lung cancer. Study-level results: Response, reportedly, was best predicted by interferon-beta along with early blood T cell clone dynamics.

The assay was immunoSEQ multiplex PCR, and TCRdb's table has in-frame clones only and misses some. The profile shows tens of thousands of clones, about 78% of them singletons. CDR1 is MGHRA, CDR2 YSYEKL, per germline. This CDR3 contains 14 residues. With 2 bases clipped from V and 7 bases from J, the junction kept 3 bases outside the gene matches. This clone was picked up one time. Its antigen is as yet unknown. This chain links TRBV4-1 with TRBJ2-5; 11 nucleotides agree with TRBD2. This receptor was taken from a human donor with non-small cell lung cancer who had a partial response to radiotherapy plus ipilimumab. Some clones in this sample may be carry-over from other donors' samples. The specimen was peripheral blood, collected from a patient treated with radiotherapy plus ipilimumab. The CDR3 sequence: CASSQPTSGVTQYF. DNA for the CDR3: TGCGCCAGCAGCCAACCGACTAGCGGGGTGACCCAGTACTTC.